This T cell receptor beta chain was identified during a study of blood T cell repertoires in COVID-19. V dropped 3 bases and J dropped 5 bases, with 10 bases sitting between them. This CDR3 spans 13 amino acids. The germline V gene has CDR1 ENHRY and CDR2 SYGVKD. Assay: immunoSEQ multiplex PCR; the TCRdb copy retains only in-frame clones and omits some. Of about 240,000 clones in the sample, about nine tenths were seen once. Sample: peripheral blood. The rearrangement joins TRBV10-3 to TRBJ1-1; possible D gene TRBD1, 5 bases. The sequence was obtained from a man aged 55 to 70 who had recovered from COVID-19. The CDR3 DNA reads TGTGCCATCAGTGATATGAAGGGGACTGAAGCTTTCTTT. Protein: CAISDMKGTEAFF.